Presented here are 21 T cell receptor beta chains from one specimen sequenced in a study of cytomegalovirus exposure and HLA in healthy donors (dated by TCRdb to between 2016 and 2019). Libraries were made using the immunoSEQ multiplex PCR assay. What TCRdb holds here is the immuneACCESS table cut down to in-frame rearrangements. Part of the clones is not present; checked against another copy, under half of the missing clones reflect an unresolved V gene, and the others are unexplained. Present in this sample are 250,000 to 400,000 clones, 70% to 90% of which were seen just once. The ten largest clones represent 0.9% to 1% of the sample. Sequencing was done on a sample of PBMCs. These TCRs come from a man aged 25-45 years in good health and CMV-seronegative.

J is TRBJ2-6 and V is TRBV19; unclear D gene. CDR1 and CDR2 from the germline V gene are LNHDA and SQIVND (reference sequence). This CDR3 has 14 residues. Trimming took off 6 bases at V and 2 bases at J, with 8 bases between the two ends. CDR3: CASRSVAGANVLTF. The DNA for the CDR3 is TGTGCCAGTAGGTCGGTAGCTGGGGCCAACGTCCTGACTTTC.

V usage is TRBV30 and J usage is TRBJ1-1; the D is unclear. V lost 3 bases to trimming and J lost 7 bases, with 12 bases between them. In germline, CDR1 is GTSNPN, CDR2 SVGIG (reference sequence). CDR3 length: 12 amino acids. The CDR3 reads CAWRGLEGEAFF. The CDR3 DNA reads TGTGCCTGGAGGGGGTTGGAGGGTGAAGCTTTCTTT.

The V gene is TRBV4-1, the J gene TRBJ2-3; 8 nucleotides line up with TRBD1. The V gene end was trimmed by 4 bases and the J gene end by 1 base; junction bases not matched to a gene: 7. This CDR3 is 16 amino acids long. CDR1 and CDR2 (germline): MGHRA, YSYEKL. The CDR3 DNA is TGCGCCAGCAGCCCGGACAGGGTGGCGGGCACAGATACGCAGTATTTT. The encoded protein is CASSPDRVAGTDTQYF.

The chain carries TRBV18 and TRBJ1-5; 7 bases line up with TRBD1. V was pared by 2 bases and J by 7 bases, with 5 bases of the junction left unmatched. There are 14 residues in the CDR3. Per germline, CDR1 KGHSH and CDR2 LQKENI. Here the CDR3 reads CASSPGQEFQPQHF. The CDR3 DNA reads TGTGCCAGCTCACCAGGACAGGAGTTCCAGCCCCAGCATTTT.

The chain has TRBV7-9 and TRBJ1-3; no clear D gene. Between the trimmed V and J ends, which lost 1 base and 4 bases, there was a span of 5 bases. Germline CDR1 is SEHNR and CDR2 is FQNEAQ (reference sequence). The CDR3 is made up of 13 amino acids. The CDR3 sequence is CASSLVLGNTIYF. CDR3 DNA sequence: TGTGCCAGCAGCTTAGTCCTGGGAAACACCATATATTTT.

The chain recombines TRBV6-6 with TRBJ2-6; D is unresolved. The CDR3 is 13 residues long. Trimming took off 8 bases at V and 0 bases at J, with 5 bases between the two ends. Germline V gene sequence: CDR1 MNHNY, CDR2 SVGAGI (reference sequence). The CDR3 spells CASQNSGANVLTF. The CDR3 coding sequence is TGTGCCAGCCAGAACTCTGGGGCCAACGTCCTGACTTTC.

V usage is TRBV7-9 and J usage is TRBJ1-1; perhaps TRBD1 as D (6 bases). The germline CDR1 and CDR2 sequences are SEHNR and FQNEAQ (reference sequence). The CDR3 loop spans 16 amino acids. V gave up 4 bases and J gave up 0 bases, with 15 bases separating them. CDR3 DNA: TGTGCCAGCAGCTACTGGACAGAAGTAATGAACACTGAAGCTTTCTTT. Translated, it gives CASSYWTEVMNTEAFF.

This chain connects TRBV5-1 to TRBJ2-3; D perhaps matches TRBD1 (6 bases). V was shortened by 1 base and J by 6 bases, with 15 bases between the two germline ends. CDR3 length: 15 amino acids. CDR1 and CDR2 (germline): SGHRS, YFSETQ. CDR3 in amino acids: CASSLTGPQGDTQYF. CDR3 sequence (DNA): TGCGCCAGCAGCTTGACAGGGCCCCAAGGGGATACGCAGTATTTT. Full variable domain (outside the CDR3, taken from reference TRBV5-1 and TRBJ2-3): KAGVTQTPRYLIKTRGQQVTLSCSPISGHRSVSWYQQTPGQGLQFLFEYFSETQRNKGNFPGRFSGRQFSNSRSEMNVSTLELGDSALYLCASSLTGPQGDTQYFGPGTRLTVL.

V usage is TRBV1 and J usage is TRBJ2-3; the DNA was not used to check the table's D call, TRBD2. TRBV1 is given as a pseudogene. The CDR3 runs 19 residues. CDR3 residues: CTSRPGTSGGKLRSNTQYF. The CDR3 region has the DNA TGCACCAGCAGACCCGGGACTAGCGGGGGAAAACTTAGGTCAAATACGCAGTATTTT.

The rearrangement uses TRBV7-2 and TRBJ1-1; 8 nucleotides agree with TRBD1. The CDR3 loop spans 15 amino acids. Losses at the gene ends were 1 base for V and 0 bases for J; bases not matched to a gene: 1. Germline CDR1 reads SGHTA; CDR2 reads FQGNSA. The CDR3 loop is CASSLEDRVNTEAFF. The CDR3 bases are TGTGCCAGCAGCTTAGAGGACAGGGTGAACACTGAAGCTTTCTTT.

This clone was observed a single time. The chain is built from TRBV10-3 and TRBJ2-3; TRBD2 might be the D (5 bases). Germline V gene data show CDR1 as ENHRY and CDR2 as SYGVKD. Trimming took off 0 bases at V and 3 bases at J, with 10 bases between the two ends. This CDR3 has 15 amino acids. CDR3 nucleotide sequence: TGTGCCATCAGTGAGTCACCGGGAACAACAGATACGCAGTATTTT. Protein product: CAISESPGTTDTQYF.

The chain couples TRBV6-1 to TRBJ2-7, with D tentatively TRBD2 (6 bases). This CDR3 is 13 amino acids long. Looked up from germline, CDR1 is MNHNS and CDR2 is SASEGT. The V end was cut by 7 bases, the J end by 5 bases, with 15 bases between. The CDR3 DNA follows: TGTGCCAGCACCCCCACGGGGGTTCACGAGCAGTACTTC. Protein: CASTPTGVHEQYF.

The CDR3 loop reads CASSAEIGNTEAFF. CDR3 bases: TGTGCCAGCAGCGCGGAGATTGGGAACACTGAAGCTTTCTTT. The V call is TRBV9, the J call TRBJ1-1; D uncertain. Per germline, CDR1 SGDLS and CDR2 YYNGEE. This CDR3 is 14 amino acids long. Trimming cost V 3 bases and J 1 base, with 10 bases left between them.

The DNA for the CDR3 is TGTGCCAGCAGCCAAAACTATGGCTACACCTTC. Translating gives CASSQNYGYTF. The gene calls are TRBV5-6 and TRBJ1-2; D is ambiguous. Trimming removed 4 bases from V and 2 bases from J, with 3 bases in between. The CDR3 runs 11 residues. Germline V gives CDR1 SGHDT, CDR2 YYEEEE.

The rearrangement links TRBV9 to TRBJ2-5, with 8 bases lining up with TRBD1. Losses at the gene ends were 3 bases for V and 5 bases for J; bases not matched to a gene: 9. Germline CDR1 is SGDLS and CDR2 is YYNGEE. The CDR3 runs 15 residues. The CDR3 DNA follows: TGTGCCAGCAGCGCGGCCTCAGGGGGCCGGGAGACCCAGTACTTC. Its translation: CASSAASGGRETQYF.

The J gene is TRBJ1-6, the V gene TRBV7-9; 9 positions match TRBD1. CDR3 length: 14 residues. Germline CDR1 SEHNR, CDR2 FQNEAQ (reference sequence). V lost 5 bases to trimming and J lost 7 bases; unmatched junction nucleotides: 3. DNA for the CDR3: TGTGCCAGCAGCGAGGACAGGGGAAATTCACCCCTCCACTTT. Translated, it gives CASSEDRGNSPLHF.

The chain recombines TRBV11-2 with TRBJ2-5; the match to TRBD1 covers 7 bases. Germline assignment: CDR1 SGHAT and CDR2 FQNNGV. CDR3 length: 17 residues. The ends lost 0 bases at V and 3 bases at J; junction bases unmatched: 10. CDR3 coding DNA: TGTGCCAGCAGCTTAGATGAGGGGGCTTTTATGGAAGAGACCCAGTACTTC. Translation gives CASSLDEGAFMEETQYF.

The gene calls are TRBV5-1 and TRBJ2-2; D possibly corresponds to TRBD1 (6 bases). This CDR3 is built from 18 residues. V lost 4 bases, J lost 6 bases, and 25 bases lay in between. In germline, CDR1 is SGHRS, CDR2 YFSETQ. In nucleotides, the CDR3 is TGCGCCAGCAGCCTGGGATTAATCTCGGCAGGGGCGCCCGGGGAGCTGTTTTTT. This encodes CASSLGLISAGAPGELFF.

The chain couples TRBV7-9 to TRBJ1-5; 8 bases line up with TRBD1. Germline V gives CDR1 SEHNR, CDR2 FQNEAQ (reference sequence). V trimming: 4 bases; J trimming: 2 bases; junction bases outside the gene matches: 1. The CDR3 extends over 14 amino acids. The CDR3 is CASSSTGGNQPQHF. For the CDR3, the DNA is TGTGCCAGCAGCTCGACAGGGGGCAATCAGCCCCAGCATTTT.

CDR3: CASSPAWGSGGSTGELFF. DNA of the CDR3: TGTGCCAGCAGCCCCGCCTGGGGTAGCGGGGGTAGCACCGGGGAGCTGTTTTTT. The chain recombines TRBV7-2 with TRBJ2-2, with 9 nucleotides matching TRBD2. CDR1 is SGHTA and CDR2 is FQGNSA in the germline V gene. V lost 5 bases, J lost 4 bases, and 14 bases stayed unmatched. CDR3 size: 18 residues.

The chain uses TRBV6-6 and TRBJ1-4; D is perhaps TRBD1 (6 bases). The CDR3 is made up of 15 amino acids. The V end was cut by 6 bases, the J end by 8 bases, with 19 bases between. Germline V lookup: CDR1 MNHNY, CDR2 SVGAGI (reference sequence). CDR3 sequence: CASSLGRTVGEKLFF. In DNA form, the CDR3 reads TGTGCCAGCAGCTTGGGTCGGACAGTGGGGGAAAAACTGTTTTTT.